The sequence of this T cell receptor beta chain was determined in a study of blood T cell repertoires in COVID-19. Study at large: Material from acute and convalescent COVID-19 was sourced from the United States, Italy and Spain.

As processed by the authors: By means of reference gene primer amplification, nucleated cell counts were estimated. Repertoires were generated with immunoSEQ multiplex PCR, while TCRdb's copy carries only in-frame clones and drops some. V, J and clone size are taken as reported in that table, and D and trimming were inferred from the DNA itself. Here the sample spans 200,000 to 250,000 clones, nearly 90% being singletons. The CDR3 runs 15 residues. V shed 3 bases and J shed 1 base, with 10 bases lying between them. CDR1 ENHRY and CDR2 SYGVKD come from the germline V gene. Participant reports of clinical history set cohort assignment. Donors in Cohort 3 counted as recovered after two negative PCRs, clearance, or symptom resolution.

This receptor was taken from a man aged 30 to 39 who had recovered from COVID-19. The rearrangement links TRBV10-3 to TRBJ1-5; D might be TRBD1 (5 bases). Sequencing was carried out using PBMCs or T cells enriched from blood (not recorded which). The CDR3, as DNA: TGTGCCATCAGTGACAGGGAGGGGAGCAATCAGCCCCAGCATTTT. Translated: CAISDREGSNQPQHF.